The next 30 T cell receptor beta chains were all read from a single sample in a study of shared clonotypes between healthy human individuals. Method: immunoSEQ multiplex PCR; TCRdb's copy keeps in-frame clones and lacks some. Here the sample spans approximately 740,000 clones, 74% being singletons. Specimen: memory CD4+ T cells sorted from blood. Indicated subset: CD45RA-negative fraction. These receptors all come from a woman in her thirties in good health.

V gene TRBV14 combines with J gene TRBJ2-3; TRBD1 might be the D (6 bases). This CDR3 contains 15 residues. The germline gives CDR1 SGHDN, CDR2 FVKESK. The germline V and J ends were trimmed by 3 bases and 0 bases, with 10 bases remaining between them. CDR3 loop: CASSQGAASTDTQYF. DNA of the CDR3: TGTGCCAGCAGCCAGGGGGCCGCTAGCACAGATACGCAGTATTTT. Drawing the rest from reference TRBV14 and TRBJ2-3, the complete variable domain is EAGVTQFPSHSVIEKGQTVTLRCDPISGHDNLYWYRRVMGKEIKFLLHFVKESKQDESGMPNNRFLAERTGGTYSTLKVQPAELEDSGVYFCASSQGAASTDTQYFGPGTRLTVL.

This clone was seen just once. The rearrangement links TRBV10-3 to TRBJ2-7; D remains ambiguous. V was cut by 5 bases and J by 2 bases, with 10 bases left in between. This CDR3 region has 13 residues. Germline CDR1 is ENHRY and CDR2 is SYGVKD. The CDR3 region is CAISRLPTYEQYF. The DNA of the CDR3 is TGTGCCATCAGTCGTCTGCCAACCTACGAGCAGTACTTC.

Of note for this clone: This sequence may be a read error, since a much larger clone differs from it by one base. This CDR3 is also generated by other DNA sequences in the sample. This chain uses TRBV4-1 with TRBJ1-1; tentatively, D is TRBD1 (6 bases). There are 11 residues in the CDR3. Germline CDR1 reads MGHRA; CDR2 reads YSYEKL. V lost 3 bases, J lost 11 bases, and 10 bases lay in between. For the CDR3, the DNA is TGCGCCAGCAGCCACGGACAGCCGGCTTTCTTT. Protein product: CASSHGQPAFF.

V is TRBV30 and J is TRBJ2-1; TRBD2 aligns across 11 bases. This CDR3 has 15 residues. Trimming cost V 2 bases and J 5 bases; bases outside gene matches: 5. Germline V gives CDR1 GTSNPN, CDR2 SVGIG (reference sequence). CDR3 residues: CAWSLAGGQNNEQFF. The CDR3 region has the DNA TGTGCCTGGAGTTTAGCGGGAGGGCAAAACAATGAGCAGTTCTTC.

This clone is a singleton in its sample. The V call is TRBV15, the J call TRBJ2-6; D gene ambiguous. Per the germline V gene, CDR1 is LNHNV and CDR2 is YYDKDF (reference sequence). V was trimmed by 5 bases and J by 0 bases, leaving 11 bases between them. There are 16 residues in the CDR3. CDR3 DNA: TGTGCCACCAGCGCAGACCCAGCCTCTGGGGCCAACGTCCTGACTTTC. It encodes CATSADPASGANVLTF.

This clone was seen repeatedly, ten times or more. The V call is TRBV11-2, the J call TRBJ2-1; the D is unclear. The germline V and J ends were trimmed by 3 bases and 15 bases, with 15 bases remaining between them. The CDR3 runs 12 residues. In germline, CDR1 is SGHAT, CDR2 FQNNGV. The CDR3 bases are TGTGCCAGCAGCTTTTCCGAGTCTTATCCGTTCTTC. It codes for CASSFSESYPFF.

The CDR3 DNA is TGCGCCAGCAGCTTGGCTTTAGCGGGAGTGAGGGGGGACACCACAGATACGCAGTATTTT. It is translated as CASSLALAGVRGDTTDTQYF. This sequence joins TRBV5-1 and TRBJ2-3; TRBD2 matches 9 bases. The CDR3 is 20 amino acids. V lost 0 bases, J lost 2 bases, and 16 bases stayed unmatched. Germline CDR1 is SGHRS and CDR2 is YFSETQ.

The J gene is TRBJ2-5, the V gene TRBV15; TRBD1 is a possible D gene (5 bases). The CDR3 has 14 residues. From germline, CDR1 is LNHNV and CDR2 YYDKDF (reference sequence). The V end was cut by 0 bases, the J end by 3 bases, with 8 bases between. The CDR3 loop reads CATSRDFREETQYF. CDR3 DNA sequence: TGTGCCACCAGCAGAGATTTCAGGGAAGAGACCCAGTACTTC. The complete variable domain, with remaining parts taken from reference TRBV15 and TRBJ2-5, reads DAMVIQNPRYQVTQFGKPVTLSCSQTLNHNVMYWYQQKSSQAPKLLFHYYDKDFNNEADTPDNFQSRRPNTSFCFLDIRSPGLGDTAMYLCATSRDFREETQYFGPGTRLLVL.

The J gene is TRBJ2-7, the V gene TRBV6-1; D not resolved. Germline CDR1 is MNHNS and CDR2 is SASEGT. The CDR3 consists of 14 residues. V lost 0 bases, J lost 2 bases, and 8 bases lay in between. The CDR3: CASSEAPRTYEQYF. The CDR3 region has the DNA TGTGCCAGCAGTGAAGCGCCCAGAACCTACGAGCAGTACTTC.

The chain combines TRBV12-5 with TRBJ2-1; 7 bases map to TRBD2. V shed 1 base and J 6 bases; nucleotides not matched to a gene: 3. Per germline, CDR1 LGHNT and CDR2 FRNRAP. This CDR3 is 14 amino acids long. This CDR3 reads CASGLAGGRNEQFF. As DNA, the CDR3 is TGTGCTAGTGGTTTGGCGGGAGGACGCAATGAGCAGTTCTTC.

The gene calls are TRBV5-1 and TRBJ2-2; 8 bases map to TRBD2. With V trimmed by 1 base and J by 6 bases, 5 bases remained unmatched. This CDR3 contains 15 residues. Looked up from germline, CDR1 is SGHRS and CDR2 is YFSETQ. DNA for the CDR3: TGCGCCAGCAGCTTGTTTTCGCGGGAGGCCGGGGAGCTGTTTTTT. Translation: CASSLFSREAGELFF.

This clone was recorded only once. The chain recombines TRBV11-3 with TRBJ1-1, with a possible D match to TRBD1 (6 bases). Trimming stripped 5 bases from V and 3 bases from J, with 10 bases between. The CDR3 runs to 13 residues. Germline CDR1 SGHNT, CDR2 YENEEA. In DNA form, the CDR3 reads TGTGCCAGCAGCGCCTACAGGGACACTGAAGCTTTCTTT. This sequence encodes CASSAYRDTEAFF.

V gene TRBV5-1 combines with J gene TRBJ2-7, with D perhaps being TRBD1 or TRBD2 (5 bases each). Between the trimmed V and J ends, which lost 0 bases and 5 bases, there was a span of 12 bases. The CDR3 runs to 14 residues. Germline values: CDR1 SGHRS, CDR2 YFSETQ. CDR3 nucleotide sequence: TGCGCCAGCAGCTTGGGGGACGGCCGAAACGAGCAGTACTTC. It yields the protein CASSLGDGRNEQYF.

CDR3 protein: CATQTEASNQPQHF. In nucleotides, the CDR3 is TGTGCCACCCAGACCGAGGCCAGCAATCAGCCCCAGCATTTT. V gene TRBV10-3 combines with J gene TRBJ1-5, with unresolved D. Per germline, CDR1 ENHRY and CDR2 SYGVKD. The CDR3 runs to 14 residues. V shed 10 bases and J shed 1 base, with 14 bases lying between them.

This clone has at least ten counts. The chain employs TRBV11-3 and TRBJ2-3; D is unresolved. CDR1 and CDR2 (germline): SGHNT, YENEEA. The CDR3 is 16 residues long. Trimming took 1 base from V and 1 from J, leaving 12 bases between them. CDR3 amino acids: CASSLGFAPGTDTQYF. The CDR3 DNA sequence: TGTGCCAGCAGCTTAGGATTCGCGCCTGGCACAGATACGCAGTATTTT.

The rearrangement joins TRBV6-1 to TRBJ2-7; possible D gene TRBD1, 6 bases. The V end lost 2 bases, the J end lost 6 bases, and 11 bases lay between the germline ends. The length of the CDR3 is 13 residues. Germline-derived CDR1 and CDR2 are MNHNS and SASEGT. For the CDR3, the DNA is TGTGCCAGCAGTGAATATCAGGGGTCCGAGCAGTACTTC. This translates into CASSEYQGSEQYF.

This clone appeared a few times. The chain couples TRBV25-1 to TRBJ2-7; 7 nucleotides align to TRBD2. This CDR3 contains 16 residues. V was pared by 1 base and J by 5 bases, with 11 bases of the junction left unmatched. Germline V gene data show CDR1 as MGHDK and CDR2 as SYGVNS. The CDR3 region is CASSESREDLRHEQYF. The CDR3 nucleotides read TGTGCCAGCAGTGAATCTCGGGAGGACTTGCGCCACGAGCAGTACTTC.

The chain is built from TRBV28 and TRBJ2-2; maybe TRBD2 (6 bases). From germline, CDR1 is MDHEN and CDR2 SYDVKM. V was clipped by 6 bases and J by 2 bases, with 7 bases between them. CDR3 size: 13 residues. CDR3: CASSAGNTGELFF. CDR3 in DNA: TGTGCCAGCAGCGCGGGAAACACCGGGGAGCTGTTTTTT.

As regards this clone: Other DNA variants within this sample encode the same CDR3. V gene TRBV28 combines with J gene TRBJ2-2, with no clear D. Germline-derived CDR1 and CDR2 are MDHEN and SYDVKM. Trimming took off 3 bases at V and 2 bases at J, with 4 bases between the two ends. The CDR3 is 13 residues long. CDR3 region: CASSLGNTGELFF. The CDR3 DNA reads TGTGCCAGCAGTTTGGGAAACACCGGGGAGCTGTTTTTT.

This rearrangement joins TRBV25-1 to TRBJ2-5, with 9 bases aligning to TRBD1. Germline V gene lookup returns CDR1 MGHDK and CDR2 SYGVNS. V lost 5 bases and J lost 5; bases outside the gene matches: 6. The CDR3 runs 14 residues. For the CDR3, the DNA is TGTGCCAGCAGTCCCGGACAGGGGTGGGAGACCCAGTACTTC. Its translation: CASSPGQGWETQYF.

This chain uses TRBV5-8 with TRBJ1-5; the D is unclear. There are 13 residues in the CDR3. Looked up from germline, CDR1 is SGHTS and CDR2 is YDEGEE. The V gene lost 2 bases and the J gene lost 6 bases, with 9 bases spanning the gap. Here the CDR3 reads CASSLMVGQPQHF. For the CDR3, the DNA is TGTGCCAGCAGCTTAATGGTAGGTCAGCCCCAGCATTTT.

The chain combines TRBV2 with TRBJ2-6; D gene unclear. Deletions cut 6 bases from V and 0 bases from J, with 9 bases between. The CDR3 has 15 residues. The germline V gene has CDR1 SNHLY and CDR2 FYNNEI. The CDR3 nucleotides are TGTGCCAGCAGGGTAACAGACTCTGGGGCCAACGTCCTGACTTTC. Protein product: CASRVTDSGANVLTF.

The chain combines TRBV27 with TRBJ2-7; TRBD1 might be the D (6 bases). There are 16 residues in the CDR3. From germline, CDR1 is MNHEY and CDR2 SMNVEV (reference sequence). V lost 6 bases and J 4 bases, leaving 22 bases between the germline ends. CDR3 protein: CASRSPSRGVRYEQYF. The CDR3 DNA reads TGTGCCAGCAGATCTCCTAGCAGGGGTGTTCGTTACGAGCAGTACTTC.

The V and J genes are TRBV9 and TRBJ1-2; D is perhaps TRBD1 (6 bases). This CDR3 is built from 17 residues. V was clipped by 0 bases and J by 0 bases, with 15 bases between them. The germline CDR1 and CDR2 sequences are SGDLS and YYNGEE. The CDR3 here is CASSVVRGVKSNYGYTF. Written as DNA, the CDR3 is TGTGCCAGCAGCGTAGTTAGGGGGGTGAAGTCTAACTATGGCTACACCTTC.

This chain joins TRBV25-1 and TRBJ2-1; perhaps D is TRBD1 or TRBD2 (5 bases each). CDR3 length equals 16 residues. Germline values: CDR1 MGHDK, CDR2 SYGVNS. V was trimmed by 6 bases and J by 5 bases, leaving 20 bases between them. CDR3 in amino acids: CASSPQIRDQNNEQFF. The CDR3 DNA sequence: TGTGCCAGCAGCCCCCAAATTAGGGACCAGAACAATGAGCAGTTCTTC.

The chain employs TRBV5-8 and TRBJ1-5; TRBD1 might be the D (5 bases). In germline, CDR1 is SGHTS, CDR2 YDEGEE. The CDR3 length is 14 residues. V gave up 1 base and J gave up 7 bases, with 12 bases separating them. DNA for the CDR3: TGTGCCAGCAGCTTGACCGGTAGGGGCCAGCCCCAGCATTTT. Amino acid sequence: CASSLTGRGQPQHF. Complete variable domain (other parts from reference TRBV5-8 and TRBJ1-5): EAGVTQSPTHLIKTRGQQATLRCSPISGHTSVYWYQQALGLGLQFLLWYDEGEERNRGNFPPRFSGRQFPNYSSELNVNALELEDSALYLCASSLTGRGQPQHFGDGTRLSIL.

The genes are TRBV19 and TRBJ1-4; D remains ambiguous. The CDR3 is 14 residues long. V was trimmed by 3 bases and J by 5 bases, leaving 10 bases between them. Germline lookup yields CDR1 LNHDA and CDR2 SQIVND (reference sequence). CDR3 nucleotide sequence: TGTGCCAGTAGTATGGGCTGGCAGAATGAAAAACTGTTTTTT. Its protein product is CASSMGWQNEKLFF.

This clone occurred many times. The chain employs TRBV2 and TRBJ1-2, with D unclear. The V end was cut by 5 bases, the J end by 6 bases, with 19 bases between. Germline V gene lookup returns CDR1 SNHLY and CDR2 FYNNEI. The CDR3 loop spans 15 amino acids. The CDR3 protein is CASSSMGGPQDGYTF. DNA for the CDR3: TGTGCCAGCAGTTCCATGGGAGGGCCCCAGGATGGCTACACCTTC. The variable domain in full, completed from reference TRBV2 and TRBJ1-2, reads EPEVTQTPSHQVTQMGQEVILRCVPISNHLYFYWYRQILGQKVEFLVSFYNNEISEKSEIFDDQFSVERPDGSNFTLKIRSTKLEDSAMYFCASSSMGGPQDGYTFGSGTRLTVV.

This clone was seen only a few times. CDR3 DNA: TGCGCCAGCAACTTAGAAGCTAGCACAGATACGCAGTATTTT. As protein: CASNLEASTDTQYF. The chain has TRBV5-1 and TRBJ2-3, with D uncertain. The V and J ends lost 6 bases and 0 bases respectively, with 11 bases between them. This CDR3 has 14 amino acids. CDR1 SGHRS and CDR2 YFSETQ come from the germline V gene.

This clone came up a few times. This same CDR3 is encoded by further DNA sequences in the sample. This sequence joins TRBV2 and TRBJ2-7, with D uncertain. There are 12 residues in the CDR3. Germline V gives CDR1 SNHLY, CDR2 FYNNEI. Trimming pared 3 bases from V and 4 bases from J, leaving 7 bases between. Here the CDR3 reads CASSETGYEQYF. The CDR3 DNA sequence: TGTGCCAGCAGTGAGACGGGTTACGAGCAGTACTTC.